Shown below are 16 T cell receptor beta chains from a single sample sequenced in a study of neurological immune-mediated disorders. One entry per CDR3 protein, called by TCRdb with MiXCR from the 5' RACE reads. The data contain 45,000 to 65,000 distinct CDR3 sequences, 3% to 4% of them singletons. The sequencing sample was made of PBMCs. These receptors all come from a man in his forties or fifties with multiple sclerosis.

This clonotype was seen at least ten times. The CDR3 sequence is CASSGTAGGYGYTF. The CDR3 coding sequence is TGTGCCAGCAGTGGGACGGCCGGAGGCTATGGCTACACCTTC. This chain links TRBV2 with TRBJ1-2; D remains ambiguous. V lost 4 bases, J lost 4 bases, and 13 bases lay in between. Germline V gene lookup returns CDR1 SNHLY and CDR2 FYNNEI. This CDR3 has 14 amino acids.

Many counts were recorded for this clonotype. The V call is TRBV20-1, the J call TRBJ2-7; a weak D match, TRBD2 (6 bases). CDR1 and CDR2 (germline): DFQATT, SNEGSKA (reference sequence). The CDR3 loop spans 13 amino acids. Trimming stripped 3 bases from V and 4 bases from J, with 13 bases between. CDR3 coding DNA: TGCAGTGCTAGGGGGGACTCTACTTACGAGCAGTACTTC. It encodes CSARGDSTYEQYF.

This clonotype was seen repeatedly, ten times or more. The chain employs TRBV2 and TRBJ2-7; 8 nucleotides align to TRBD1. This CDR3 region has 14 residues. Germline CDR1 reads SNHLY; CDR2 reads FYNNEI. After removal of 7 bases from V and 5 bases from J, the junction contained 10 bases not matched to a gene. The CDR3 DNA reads TGTGCCAGCAACCTACAGGGGGTTCAGGACGAGCAGTACTTC. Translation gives CASNLQGVQDEQYF.

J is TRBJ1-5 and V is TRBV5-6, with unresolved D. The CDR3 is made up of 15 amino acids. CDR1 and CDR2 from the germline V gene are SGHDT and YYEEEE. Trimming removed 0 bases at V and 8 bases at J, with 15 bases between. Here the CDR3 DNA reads TGTGCCAGCAGCTTGGGAGGTACATTTTTCGAGCCCCAGCATTTT. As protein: CASSLGGTFFEPQHF.

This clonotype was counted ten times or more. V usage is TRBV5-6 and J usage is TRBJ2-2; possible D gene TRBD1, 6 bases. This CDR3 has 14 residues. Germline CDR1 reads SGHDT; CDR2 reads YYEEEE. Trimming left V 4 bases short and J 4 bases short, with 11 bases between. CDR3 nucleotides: TGTGCCAGCAGCCCGGACAGACGCACCGGGGAGCTGTTTTTT. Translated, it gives CASSPDRRTGELFF.

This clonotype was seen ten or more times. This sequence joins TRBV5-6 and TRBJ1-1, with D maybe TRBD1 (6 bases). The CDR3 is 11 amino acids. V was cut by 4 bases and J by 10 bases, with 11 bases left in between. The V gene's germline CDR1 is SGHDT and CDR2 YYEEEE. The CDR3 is CASSRGRLAFF. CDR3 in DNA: TGTGCCAGCAGCAGGGGGAGGCTAGCTTTCTTT.

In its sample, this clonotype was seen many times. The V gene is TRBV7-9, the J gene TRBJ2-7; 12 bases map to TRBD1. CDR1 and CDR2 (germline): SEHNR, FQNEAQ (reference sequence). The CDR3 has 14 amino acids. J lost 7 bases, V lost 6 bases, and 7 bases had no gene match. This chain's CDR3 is CASRSGTGGWEQYF. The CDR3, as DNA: TGTGCCAGCAGATCCGGGACAGGGGGCTGGGAGCAGTACTTC.

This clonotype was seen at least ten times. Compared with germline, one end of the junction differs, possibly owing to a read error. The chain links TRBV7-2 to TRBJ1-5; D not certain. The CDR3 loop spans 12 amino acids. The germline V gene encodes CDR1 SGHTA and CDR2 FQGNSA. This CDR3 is CASSKPNQPQNF. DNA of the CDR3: TGTGCCAGCAGCAAACCCAATCAGCCCCAGAATTTT.

CDR3 DNA sequence: TGTGCCGGGGTAGGTTTCACTGAAGCTTTCTTT. Its protein product is CAGVGFTEAFF. This sequence joins TRBV30 and TRBJ1-1; D call uncertain. The CDR3 totals 11 residues. CDR1 GTSNPN and CDR2 SVGIG come from the germline V gene (reference sequence). V was shortened by 8 bases and J by 4 bases, with 11 bases between the two germline ends.

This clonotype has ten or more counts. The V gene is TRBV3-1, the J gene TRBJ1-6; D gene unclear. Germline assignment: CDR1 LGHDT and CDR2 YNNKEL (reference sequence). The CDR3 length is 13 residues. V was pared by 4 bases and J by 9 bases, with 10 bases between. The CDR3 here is CASSLSEGSPLHF. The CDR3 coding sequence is TGTGCCAGCAGCCTCTCGGAGGGTTCACCCCTCCACTTT.

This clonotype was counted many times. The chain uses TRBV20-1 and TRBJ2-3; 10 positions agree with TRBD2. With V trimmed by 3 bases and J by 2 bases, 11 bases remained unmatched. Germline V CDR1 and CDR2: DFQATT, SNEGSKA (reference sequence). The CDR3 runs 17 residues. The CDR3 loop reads CSARLASGGLNTDTQYF. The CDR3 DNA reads TGCAGTGCTAGGCTGGCTAGCGGGGGCCTCAACACAGATACGCAGTATTTT.

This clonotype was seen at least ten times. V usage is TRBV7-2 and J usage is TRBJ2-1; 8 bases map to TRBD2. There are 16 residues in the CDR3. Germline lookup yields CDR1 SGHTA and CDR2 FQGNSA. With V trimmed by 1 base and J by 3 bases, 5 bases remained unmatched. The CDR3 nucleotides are TGTGCCAGCAGCTTAGGGGGACTAGGGGTCTACAATGAGCAGTTCTTC. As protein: CASSLGGLGVYNEQFF.

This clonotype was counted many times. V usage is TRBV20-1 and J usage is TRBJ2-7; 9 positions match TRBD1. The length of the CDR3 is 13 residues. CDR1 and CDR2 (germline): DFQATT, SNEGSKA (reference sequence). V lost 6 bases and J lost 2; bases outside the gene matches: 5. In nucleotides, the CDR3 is TGCAGTGCAAAGGACAGGGGAACCTACGAGCAGTACTTC. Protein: CSAKDRGTYEQYF.

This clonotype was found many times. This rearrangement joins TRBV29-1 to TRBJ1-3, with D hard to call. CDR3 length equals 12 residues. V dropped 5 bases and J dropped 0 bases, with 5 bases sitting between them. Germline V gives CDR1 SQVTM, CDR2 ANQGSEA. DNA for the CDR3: TGCAGCGTTACTTACTCTGGAAACACCATATATTTT. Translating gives CSVTYSGNTIYF.

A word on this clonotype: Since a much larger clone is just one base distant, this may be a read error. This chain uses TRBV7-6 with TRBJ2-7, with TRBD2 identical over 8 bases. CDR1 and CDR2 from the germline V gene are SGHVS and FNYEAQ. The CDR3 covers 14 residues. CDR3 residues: CTSSLAGSTYEQYF. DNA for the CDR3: TGTACCAGCAGCTTAGCGGGATCTACCTACGAGCAGTACTTC.

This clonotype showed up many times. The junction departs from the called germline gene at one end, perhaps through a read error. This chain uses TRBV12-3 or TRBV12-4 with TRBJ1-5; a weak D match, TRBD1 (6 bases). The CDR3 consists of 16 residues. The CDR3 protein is CASSLGTGMRHQPQNF. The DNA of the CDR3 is TGTGCCAGCAGTTTAGGTACAGGGATGAGACATCAGCCCCAGAATTTT.